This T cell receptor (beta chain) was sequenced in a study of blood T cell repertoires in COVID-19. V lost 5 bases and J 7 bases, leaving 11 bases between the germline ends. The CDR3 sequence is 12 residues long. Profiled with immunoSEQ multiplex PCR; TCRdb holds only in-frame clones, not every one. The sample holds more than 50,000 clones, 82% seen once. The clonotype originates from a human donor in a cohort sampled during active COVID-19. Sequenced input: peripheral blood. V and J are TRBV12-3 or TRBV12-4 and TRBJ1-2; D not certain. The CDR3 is CASSHSRSGYTF. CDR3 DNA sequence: TGTGCCAGCAGTCACTCCCGGAGTGGCTACACCTTC.